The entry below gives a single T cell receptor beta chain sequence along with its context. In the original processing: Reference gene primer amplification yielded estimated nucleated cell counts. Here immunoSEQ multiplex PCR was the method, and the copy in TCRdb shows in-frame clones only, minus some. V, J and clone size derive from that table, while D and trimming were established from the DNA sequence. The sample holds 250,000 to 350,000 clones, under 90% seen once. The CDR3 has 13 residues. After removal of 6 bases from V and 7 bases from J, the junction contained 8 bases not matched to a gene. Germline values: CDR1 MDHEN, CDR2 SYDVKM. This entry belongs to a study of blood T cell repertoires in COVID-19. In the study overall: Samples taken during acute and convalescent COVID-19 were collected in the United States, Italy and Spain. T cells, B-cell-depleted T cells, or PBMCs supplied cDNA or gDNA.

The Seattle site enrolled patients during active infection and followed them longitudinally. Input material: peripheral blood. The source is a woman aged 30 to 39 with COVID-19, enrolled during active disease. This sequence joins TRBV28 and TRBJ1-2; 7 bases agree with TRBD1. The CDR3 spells CASRTGTAFGYTF. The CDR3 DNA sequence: TGTGCCAGCAGAACCGGGACAGCTTTTGGCTACACCTTC.